The next 20 T cell receptor beta chains were all read from a single sample in a study of T cell repertoires in cytomegalovirus infection. These TCRs are of unknown antigen specificity. Each CDR3 protein is one row after TCRdb ran MiXCR on the reads. This table holds around 230,000 distinct CDR3 sequences, around two fifths found once. The sequences come from CD8+ T cells from cultured PBMCs, collected from culture after CMV antigen stimulation. All receptors come from a human donor in good health (CMV status not recorded). Some clones in this sample may be carry-over from other donors' samples.

V gene TRBV4-2 combines with J gene TRBJ1-2; a possible D gene is TRBD1 (5 bases). Germline loops: CDR1 LGHNA, CDR2 YNFKEQ. The CDR3 has 17 amino acids. V lost 0 bases and J 5 bases, leaving 19 bases between the germline ends. The CDR3 protein is CASSQDGGMVKYYGYTF. CDR3 bases: TGTGCCAGCAGCCAAGATGGGGGTATGGTTAAGTATTATGGCTACACCTTC.

This clonotype has a handful of counts. V and J are TRBV28 and TRBJ1-1; no clear D gene. The CDR3 covers 14 residues. CDR1 and CDR2 (germline): MDHEN, SYDVKM. Deletions cut 2 bases from V and 4 bases from J, with 11 bases between. The CDR3 loop reads CASSLTTTGTEAFF. DNA for the CDR3: TGTGCCAGCAGTTTAACGACGACGGGCACTGAAGCTTTCTTT.

This rearrangement joins TRBV7-2 to TRBJ1-2, with D hard to call. Germline V gene data show CDR1 as SGHTA and CDR2 as FQGNSA. Trimming stripped 1 base from V and 5 bases from J, with 14 bases between. The CDR3 loop spans 15 amino acids. CDR3 sequence: CASSLDAFPYYGYTF. The DNA for the CDR3 is TGTGCCAGCAGCTTAGATGCATTCCCCTATTATGGCTACACCTTC.

With respect to this clonotype: The junction departs from the called germline gene at one end, perhaps through a read error. V usage is TRBV28 and J usage is TRBJ2-7; no reliable D call. This CDR3 region has 14 residues. Germline CDR1 reads MDHEN; CDR2 reads SYDVKM. CDR3: CASSFHRHPYEQYF. CDR3 bases: TGTGCAAGCAGTTTCCATCGACATCCCTACGAGCAGTACTTC.

This clonotype was counted at least ten times. The V call is TRBV27, the J call TRBJ2-7; tentatively, D is TRBD2 (6 bases). The CDR3 loop spans 13 amino acids. V lost 6 bases and J lost 2, with 11 bases in between. CDR1 MNHEY and CDR2 SMNVEV come from the germline V gene (reference sequence). The CDR3 sequence is CASSLGLTYEQYF. Here the CDR3 DNA reads TGTGCCAGCAGCCTCGGACTAACCTACGAGCAGTACTTC.

Only a few counts were recorded for this clonotype. This rearrangement joins TRBV6-1 to TRBJ1-2; D is undetermined. The CDR3 contains 12 residues. Looked up from germline, CDR1 is MNHNS and CDR2 is SASEGT. The V gene lost 1 base and the J gene lost 12 bases, with 12 bases spanning the gap. CDR3 sequence: CASSEETRFHTF. The CDR3 coding sequence is TGTGCCAGCAGTGAAGAGACAAGGTTCCACACCTTC.

This chain uses TRBV28 with TRBJ2-5; maybe TRBD1 (6 bases). Germline V gene data show CDR1 as MDHEN and CDR2 as SYDVKM. This CDR3 is 13 amino acids long. Trimming removed 5 bases from V and 4 bases from J, with 11 bases in between. DNA of the CDR3: TGTGCCAGCAGTCGAAACAGGGTAGAGACCCAGTACTTC. Translating it yields CASSRNRVETQYF.

This clonotype was counted between two and nine times. This rearrangement joins TRBV20-1 to TRBJ2-1, with a weak D call TRBD2 (6 bases). This CDR3 has 15 amino acids. The germline V and J ends were trimmed by 4 bases and 0 bases, with 13 bases remaining between them. Germline CDR1 and CDR2: DFQATT and SNEGSKA (reference sequence). The CDR3 DNA reads TGCAGTGCTAATACGCTAGCGTCCTCCTACAATGAGCAGTTCTTC. This translates into CSANTLASSYNEQFF.

This clonotype was observed a few times. The rearrangement joins TRBV7-9 to TRBJ1-2, with 7 bases matching TRBD1. The CDR3 consists of 14 residues. The germline V gene encodes CDR1 SEHNR and CDR2 FQNEAQ (reference sequence). After removal of 5 bases from V and 7 bases from J, the junction contained 10 bases not matched to a gene. The DNA of the CDR3 is TGTGCCAGCAGCATCAACCGGGACAGTTTTGGCTACACCTTC. It is translated as CASSINRDSFGYTF.

This clonotype has a count of ten or more. The rearrangement joins TRBV7-8 to TRBJ1-2, with D possibly TRBD1 on 6 matching bases. The V gene's germline CDR1 is SGHVS and CDR2 FQNEAQ. The V end was cut by 2 bases, the J end by 6 bases, with 16 bases between. The CDR3 loop spans 15 amino acids. CDR3 in DNA: TGTGCCAGCAGCTTAAACCCTTTGGACAGAAATGGCTACACCTTC. It translates to CASSLNPLDRNGYTF.

This clonotype was seen a few times. The rearrangement uses TRBV11-3 and TRBJ2-1, with 9 bases lining up with TRBD1. The CDR3 contains 16 residues. V shed 3 bases, J shed 6 bases, and the junction held 9 bases outside the gene matches. CDR1 is SGHNT, CDR2 YENEEA, per germline. DNA of the CDR3: TGTGCCAGCAGCTTGGAACCCGGGACAGGGCCCAATGAGCAGTTCTTC. Translated, it gives CASSLEPGTGPNEQFF.

This clonotype was seen at least ten times. The genes are TRBV7-9 and TRBJ1-4, with 8 bases fitting TRBD1. After removal of 5 bases from V and 9 bases from J, the junction contained 17 bases not matched to a gene. Per germline, CDR1 SEHNR and CDR2 FQNEAQ (reference sequence). The CDR3 has 17 residues. CDR3 loop: CASSGPSDRGPGQKLFF. The CDR3 bases are TGTGCCAGCAGCGGCCCCTCCGACAGGGGCCCAGGGCAAAAACTGTTTTTT.

This rearrangement joins TRBV27 to TRBJ2-7, with D perhaps assigned TRBD1 or TRBD2 (5 bases each). V was shortened by 10 bases and J by 3 bases, with 25 bases between the two germline ends. There are 16 residues in the CDR3. Germline CDR1 reads MNHEY; CDR2 reads SMNVEV (reference sequence). CDR3 protein: CAIKRKMGLADYEQYF. The CDR3 DNA reads TGTGCCATCAAAAGAAAGATGGGGCTAGCAGACTACGAGCAGTACTTC.

This clonotype was observed a few times. The J gene is TRBJ2-7, the V gene TRBV7-9; TRBD2 matches at 7 bases. The V and J ends lost 5 bases and 4 bases, in that order; junction bases with no gene match: 5. This CDR3 has 13 amino acids. From germline, CDR1 is SEHNR and CDR2 FQNEAQ (reference sequence). The CDR3 region has the DNA TGTGCCAGCAGCCCGACTAGCTGGTACGAGCAGTACTTC. It encodes CASSPTSWYEQYF.

The chain is built from TRBV10-3 and TRBJ2-2; 8 bases match TRBD1. Germline loops: CDR1 ENHRY, CDR2 SYGVKD. CDR3 length equals 15 residues. V lost 8 bases to trimming and J lost 7 bases; unmatched junction nucleotides: 12. The CDR3 region is CAIDRNQGAGGELFF. CDR3 sequence (DNA): TGTGCCATCGATCGCAATCAGGGGGCCGGCGGGGAGCTGTTTTTT.

The chain recombines TRBV20-1 with TRBJ1-5; D is unclear. The V gene lost 0 bases and the J gene lost 2 bases, with 8 bases spanning the gap. The CDR3 length is 14 residues. Germline values: CDR1 DFQATT, CDR2 SNEGSKA (reference sequence). The CDR3 loop reads CSARDPGGNQPQHF. CDR3 nucleotide sequence: TGCAGTGCTAGAGATCCTGGGGGCAATCAGCCCCAGCATTTT.

The chain combines TRBV10-2 with TRBJ1-2; D unresolved. V lost 4 bases and J 6 bases, leaving 6 bases between the germline ends. CDR1 and CDR2 (germline): WSHSY, SAAADI. The CDR3 is 11 amino acids. CDR3: CASSVGDGYTF. As DNA, the CDR3 is TGCGCCAGCAGTGTTGGGGATGGCTACACCTTC.

The rearrangement joins TRBV2 to TRBJ2-1, with no clear D. This CDR3 region has 11 residues. Germline values: CDR1 SNHLY, CDR2 FYNNEI. The V gene lost 3 bases and the J gene lost 8 bases, with 5 bases spanning the gap. CDR3 region: CASSDFHEQFF. The CDR3 DNA sequence: TGTGCCAGCAGTGATTTCCATGAGCAGTTCTTC.

The rearrangement uses TRBV19 and TRBJ1-5, with D unresolved. This CDR3 has 14 amino acids. Looked up from germline, CDR1 is LNHDA and CDR2 is SQIVND (reference sequence). V was cut by 1 base and J by 5 bases, with 9 bases left in between. The chain's CDR3 is CASSIVPVDQPQHF. The CDR3 coding sequence is TGTGCCAGTAGTATAGTCCCTGTTGATCAGCCCCAGCATTTT.

This clonotype was found a few times. J is TRBJ1-1 and V is TRBV5-6; no firm D call. The CDR3 is 13 amino acids. In germline, CDR1 is SGHDT, CDR2 YYEEEE. V was pared by 0 bases and J by 3 bases, with 6 bases between. The CDR3 sequence: CASSLAFDTEAFF. CDR3 sequence (DNA): TGTGCCAGCAGCTTGGCCTTTGACACTGAAGCTTTCTTT.